The 5 T cell receptor beta chains below all came from one sample that was sequenced in a study of blood T cells in healthy people across ages. With a J-beta primer mix and a sample-barcoded 5' primer, a second PCR ran about 6 to 11 cycles. TCRdb re-derived calls from the 5' RACE reads in MiXCR, one entry per CDR3 protein. The sample holds 1.8 million or so distinct CDR3 sequences, roughly 43% seen once. Sequencing was carried out using blood. Source of these receptors: a human donor in good health.

This clonotype was detected a few times. The genes are TRBV28 and TRBJ2-3, with 8 bases fitting TRBD1. This CDR3 region has 15 residues. The V segment lost 4 bases and the J segment 2 bases; nucleotides outside the gene matches: 5. Germline V gene data show CDR1 as MDHEN and CDR2 as SYDVKM. The CDR3 DNA reads as TGTGCCAGCAGTTCGACAGGGGTGCACACAGATACGCAGTATTTT. Translation: CASSSTGVHTDTQYF.

This clonotype was picked up a small number of times. The chain employs TRBV4-3 and TRBJ2-4; 8 bases match TRBD1. The end of the DNA aligns better with TRBJ2-7, so the J call may be wrong. This CDR3 spans 15 amino acids. Germline loops: CDR1 LGHNA, CDR2 YSLEER. This chain's CDR3 is CASSQDHSGQDEQYF. CDR3 bases: TGCGCCAGCAGCCAAGACCATTCGGGACAGGACGAGCAGTACTTC.

This clonotype has just a few counts. The V call is TRBV12-3 or TRBV12-4, the J call TRBJ2-3, with no clear D. The CDR3 spans 14 residues. Trimming removed 6 bases from V and 6 bases from J, with 16 bases in between. The CDR3 bases are TGTGCCAGCAGGTTTACCCCCTCCGTGGATACGCAGTATTTT. It is translated as CASRFTPSVDTQYF.

This rearrangement joins TRBV9 to TRBJ2-5; no reliable D call. CDR3 length: 13 residues. V lost 3 bases to trimming and J lost 5 bases, with 11 bases between them. Germline V gene sequence: CDR1 SGDLS, CDR2 YYNGEE. In DNA, the CDR3 is TGTGCCAGCAGCGGCCGACGCAGCGAGACCCAGTACTTC. Its translation is CASSGRRSETQYF.

J is TRBJ2-6 and V is TRBV24-1; D is uncertain. The germline gives CDR1 KGHDR, CDR2 SFDVKD. CDR3 length: 16 residues. The V gene lost 4 bases and the J gene lost 1 base, with 10 bases spanning the gap. CDR3 loop: CATSDPAESGANVLTF. DNA of the CDR3: TGTGCCACCAGTGACCCTGCCGAATCTGGGGCCAACGTCCTGACTTTC.